This T cell receptor beta chain was observed in a study of blood T cell repertoires in COVID-19. Across the whole study: The analysed material was cDNA or gDNA that came from T cells, B-cell-depleted T cells, or PBMCs.

The germline CDR1 and CDR2 sequences are SGDLS and YYNGEE. J was trimmed by 2 bases and V by 9 bases; bases with no gene match: 5. The CDR3 is made up of 13 amino acids. Profiling relied on immunoSEQ multiplex PCR, and the TCRdb table lists in-frame clones only, not all of them. The table shows a few hundred thousand clones, with 86% occurring only once. The sample consisted of peripheral blood. This sequence joins TRBV9 and TRBJ2-3; TRBD2 agrees at 8 bases. The TCR sequence derives from a woman aged 60 to 75 with COVID-19, enrolled during active disease. CDR3 coding DNA: TGTGCCACTTCTAGCGGGTACACAGATACGCAGTATTTT. Translating it yields CATSSGYTDTQYF.